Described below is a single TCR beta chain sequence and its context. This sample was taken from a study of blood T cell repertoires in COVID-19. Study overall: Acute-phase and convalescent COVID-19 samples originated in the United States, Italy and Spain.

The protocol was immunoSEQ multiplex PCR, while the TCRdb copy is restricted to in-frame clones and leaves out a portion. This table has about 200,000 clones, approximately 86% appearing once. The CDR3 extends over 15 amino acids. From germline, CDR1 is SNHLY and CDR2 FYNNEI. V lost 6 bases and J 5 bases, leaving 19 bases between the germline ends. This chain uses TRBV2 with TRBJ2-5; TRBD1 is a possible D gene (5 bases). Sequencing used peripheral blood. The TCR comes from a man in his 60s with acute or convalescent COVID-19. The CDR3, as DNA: TGTGCCAGCAGCGAGGACAACGACGGTAGGGAGACCCAGTACTTC. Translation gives CASSEDNDGRETQYF.